This is a list of T cell receptor beta chains from one sample in a study of shared clonotypes between healthy human individuals. TCRdb keeps only in-frame clones here, not all; method: immunoSEQ multiplex PCR. The table records under 1,100,000 clones, around 76% of them present only once. Sample: memory CD4+ T cells sorted from blood. Receptor source: a man younger than 35 in good health. Each CDR3 is given with its conserved first and last residue. A D gene is named only where the DNA matches it firmly. Some rows have no size entry. The others give once, few or many, or a class for an expanded clone.

v_call	d_call	clone_size	j_call	cdr3_nt	cdr3_aa
TRBV11-2	-	-	TRBJ2-3	TGTGCCAGCAGCACAGAGGGCCTCACAGATACGCAGTATTTT	CASSTEGLTDTQYF
TRBV2	-	-	TRBJ2-2	TGTGCCAGCAGTGGGGGACGCAAGAACACCGGGGAGCTGTTTTTT	CASSGGRKNTGELFF
TRBV25-1	-	-	TRBJ2-1	TGTGCCAGCAGTGATACTAGTAAGAAGGGGGATGAGCAGTTCTTC	CASSDTSKKGDEQFF
TRBV11-2	TRBD2	few	TRBJ2-1	TGTGCCAGCAGCTTGGGGAGCGGGAGGGCCTACAATGAGCAGTTCTTC	CASSLGSGRAYNEQFF
TRBV11-2	TRBD1	-	TRBJ1-1	TGTGCCAGCAGCACGATACAGGGGGCTGGTACTGAAGCTTTCTTT	CASSTIQGAGTEAFF
TRBV4-1	TRBD1	-	TRBJ1-4	TGCGCCAGCAGGGGACAGGGGGCTAATGAAAAACTGTTTTTT	CASRGQGANEKLFF
TRBV14	TRBD2	-	TRBJ2-5	TGTGCCAGCAGCCAGTCGCGGGGGGCTACACAAGAGACCCAGTACTTC	CASSQSRGATQETQYF
TRBV7-2	TRBD2	-	TRBJ2-5	TGTGCCAGCAGCCCATGGGCCACTAGCGTGGCGGAGACCCAGTACTTC	CASSPWATSVAETQYF
TRBV30	TRBD2	-	TRBJ2-5	TGTGCCTGGAGTGTAGGGGCGGGAGTAGGAGAGACCCAGTACTTC	CAWSVGAGVGETQYF
TRBV18	-	-	TRBJ2-6	TGTGCCAGCTCATCCTCCTCTGGGGCCAACGTCCTGACTTTC	CASSSSSGANVLTF
TRBV6-1	TRBD2	-	TRBJ2-7	TGTGCCAGCATCAGGGAAGCGGGGGTCGAGCAGTACTTC	CASIREAGVEQYF
TRBV18	-	-	TRBJ2-7	TGTGCCAGCGGGCAAGGGGGTACCTACGAGCAGTACTTC	CASGQGGTYEQYF
TRBV6-1	TRBD1	-	TRBJ2-7	TGTGCCAGTGAGGACAGGGATTACGAGCAGTACTTC	CASEDRDYEQYF
TRBV7-2	-	-	TRBJ2-5	TGTGCCAGCAGCTTAAGAGGGTCGTCTACCCTACAAGAGACCCAGTACTTC	CASSLRGSSTLQETQYF
TRBV9	TRBD1	-	TRBJ1-2	TGTGCCAGCAGCGCTGGGTGGGCAGGGGGAAGCTATGGCTACACCTTC	CASSAGWAGGSYGYTF
TRBV5-1	-	-	TRBJ2-1	TGCGCCAGCAGCTTGCCCCATTCGGATGAGCAGTTCTTC	CASSLPHSDEQFF
TRBV4-1	TRBD2	-	TRBJ2-7	TGCGCCAGCAGCCAAGTTTCGGGGGGGAGCTCCTACGAGCAGTACTTC	CASSQVSGGSSYEQYF
TRBV6-6	TRBD1	-	TRBJ1-2	TGTGCCAGCAGACGCACAGGGGGCGACTATGGCTACACCTTC	CASRRTGGDYGYTF
TRBV2	-	-	TRBJ2-5	TGTGCCAGCAGTGAAGAGGCCCGAGAGACCCAGTACTTC	CASSEEARETQYF